The 26 T cell receptor beta chains listed next were all sequenced from one sample in a study of cytomegalovirus exposure and HLA in healthy donors. Primers: 60 Vbeta forward and 13 Jbeta reverse. Clones were sequenced by immunoSEQ multiplex PCR, and TCRdb holds only the in-frame ones, with some missing. Among roughly 100,000 clones listed, about 70% were seen once. Sequenced input: PBMCs. The receptor source for this set is a woman between 45 and 65 years old in good health and CMV-seropositive.

V is TRBV29-1 and J is TRBJ1-3; maybe TRBD1 (6 bases). The V end was cut by 6 bases, the J end by 0 bases, with 18 bases between. The CDR3 has 16 amino acids. Germline V gene sequence: CDR1 SQVTM, CDR2 ANQGSEA. CDR3 in amino acids: CSVPDLTGSSGNTIYF. The CDR3 nucleotides read TGCAGCGTCCCAGACCTAACAGGGTCCTCTGGAAACACCATATATTTT.

The chain is built from TRBV30 and TRBJ2-7, with 7 positions matching TRBD1. CDR3 length equals 15 residues. The germline gives CDR1 GTSNPN, CDR2 SVGIG (reference sequence). With 2 bases clipped from V and 0 bases from J, the junction kept 7 bases outside the gene matches. CDR3 nucleotide sequence: TGTGCCTGGAGTCGACTGGGACAGAGCTCCTACGAGCAGTACTTC. It translates to CAWSRLGQSSYEQYF.

The rearrangement uses TRBV5-1 and TRBJ1-2; the match to TRBD1 covers 9 bases. CDR1 is SGHRS and CDR2 is YFSETQ in the germline V gene. The CDR3 spans 13 residues. V was clipped by 3 bases and J by 6 bases; unmatched bases: 3. The CDR3: CASSSGTGNGYTF. The CDR3 nucleotides are TGCGCCAGCAGCTCCGGGACAGGGAATGGCTACACCTTC.

In the case of this clone: Distinct nucleotide sequences in the sample also encode this CDR3. The CDR3 sequence: CASSGGYSNQPQHF. The CDR3 region has the DNA TGTGCCAGCAGCGGGGGCTATAGCAATCAGCCCCAGCATTTT. V usage is TRBV9 and J usage is TRBJ1-5; D perhaps matches TRBD1 (5 bases). The CDR3 is made up of 14 amino acids. Trimming shortened V by 3 bases and J by 0 bases, and 7 bases separated the two germline ends. Germline V gene data show CDR1 as SGDLS and CDR2 as YYNGEE.

This clone was picked up a small number of times. The rearrangement links TRBV7-9 to TRBJ1-1; D ambiguous. Germline values: CDR1 SEHNR, CDR2 FQNEAQ (reference sequence). Trimming pared 1 base from V and 8 bases from J, leaving 11 bases between. The CDR3 totals 13 residues. The CDR3 DNA is TGTGCCAGCAGCTTAGATTCGTATAGCGAAGCTTTCTTT. It encodes CASSLDSYSEAFF.

The chain carries TRBV7-3 and TRBJ1-2; D uncertain. The CDR3 is 14 residues long. Germline V gene data show CDR1 as SGHTA and CDR2 as FQGTGA. The V end was cut by 5 bases, the J end by 10 bases, with 20 bases between. The CDR3 coding sequence is TGTGCCAGCAGCCCTAAGCCGGCTGGGCGAGACTACACCTTC. It specifies CASSPKPAGRDYTF.

The V call is TRBV25-1, the J call TRBJ2-2; TRBD1 might be the D (6 bases). The germline gives CDR1 MGHDK, CDR2 SYGVNS. The CDR3 covers 15 residues. Trimming stripped 4 bases from V and 3 bases from J, with 12 bases between. CDR3 DNA: TGTGCCAGCAGTGCGGAGCAGGGGTACACCGGGGAGCTGTTTTTT. This gives the protein CASSAEQGYTGELFF.

The gene calls are TRBV25-1 and TRBJ2-3; possibly TRBD2 for D (7 bases). Between the trimmed V and J ends, which lost 6 bases and 2 bases, there was a span of 21 bases. The V gene's germline CDR1 is MGHDK and CDR2 SYGVNS. This CDR3 has 17 residues. CDR3 in amino acids: CASRSLIGGGVTDTQYF. CDR3 DNA: TGTGCCAGCAGGTCCCTAATTGGCGGGGGCGTCACAGATACGCAGTATTTT.

The chain carries TRBV6-6 and TRBJ1-5, with D uncertain. The CDR3 consists of 11 residues. Germline V gene data show CDR1 as MNHNY and CDR2 as SVGAGI (reference sequence). V was trimmed by 6 bases and J by 4 bases, leaving 4 bases between them. Here the CDR3 reads CASRLNQPQHF. The CDR3 coding sequence is TGTGCCAGCAGGCTAAATCAGCCCCAGCATTTT.

This sequence joins TRBV7-6 and TRBJ2-5; 8 bases align to TRBD1. Germline values: CDR1 SGHVS, CDR2 FNYEAQ. The CDR3 is made up of 14 amino acids. Trimming cost V 4 bases and J 4 bases; bases outside gene matches: 5. Here the CDR3 DNA reads TGTGCCAGCAGCTCTGCAGGGGGCTCAGAGACCCAGTACTTC. Its translation: CASSSAGGSETQYF.

The genes are TRBV29-1 and TRBJ2-5, with no clear D. V was cut by 7 bases and J by 0 bases, with 9 bases left in between. There are 12 residues in the CDR3. CDR1 is SQVTM and CDR2 is ANQGSEA in the germline V gene. CDR3 region: CSARQDQETQYF. The CDR3 region has the DNA TGCAGCGCAAGACAAGACCAAGAGACCCAGTACTTC.

The chain joins TRBV4-1 to TRBJ2-7; D is possibly TRBD1 (6 bases). This CDR3 region has 14 residues. CDR1 is MGHRA, CDR2 YSYEKL, per germline. V lost 6 bases and J lost 7, with 19 bases in between. In nucleotides, the CDR3 is TGCGCCAGCAGTCTCGGGACACCCTCGGTGGAGCAGTACTTC. Translated, it gives CASSLGTPSVEQYF.

This sequence joins TRBV6-5 and TRBJ2-1; perhaps TRBD1 as D (6 bases). The CDR3 consists of 16 residues. CDR1 is MNHEY, CDR2 SVGAGI, per germline. V lost 2 bases to trimming and J lost 2 bases, with 13 bases between them. The CDR3 DNA follows: TGTGCCAGCAGTTACGAACAGGGAAGGGCCTACAATGAGCAGTTCTTC. It encodes CASSYEQGRAYNEQFF.

The chain recombines TRBV21-1 with TRBJ2-7; the table calls TRBD1, which could not be checked here. TRBV21-1 is a listed pseudogene. The CDR3 sequence is 12 residues long. CDR3 DNA sequence: TGTGCCAGCAGCACGACAGGGGAAGAGCAGTACTTC. This gives the protein CASSTTGEEQYF.

This clone turned up a few times. J is TRBJ2-6 and V is TRBV4-1; perhaps TRBD2 as D (6 bases). Germline V gene lookup returns CDR1 MGHRA and CDR2 YSYEKL. The CDR3 consists of 19 residues. Trimming shortened V by 0 bases and J by 4 bases, and 19 bases separated the two germline ends. In nucleotides, the CDR3 is TGCGCCAGCAGCCAAGATAGAGGCGGCCTCGGGAGAGGGGCCAACGTCCTGACTTTC. Amino acids: CASSQDRGGLGRGANVLTF.

This chain uses TRBV15 with TRBJ1-1, with 8 bases fitting TRBD1. From germline, CDR1 is LNHNV and CDR2 YYDKDF (reference sequence). This CDR3 is 15 amino acids long. Unmatched junction bases numbered 7, after V lost 3 bases and J lost 4 bases. CDR3 in amino acids: CATSRWTGLATEAFF. The CDR3 bases are TGTGCCACCAGCAGGTGGACAGGGCTGGCCACTGAAGCTTTCTTT.

This clone was counted a single time. The chain employs TRBV19 and TRBJ2-7, with D tentatively TRBD1 (6 bases). This CDR3 region has 16 residues. The V end lost 4 bases, the J end lost 1 base, and 17 bases lay between the germline ends. Germline V CDR1 and CDR2: LNHDA, SQIVND (reference sequence). The CDR3 DNA sequence: TGTGCCAGTAGTAAACACGACAGGCTAAGATCCTACGAGCAGTACTTC. It is translated as CASSKHDRLRSYEQYF.

The chain has TRBV19 and TRBJ1-1; the match to TRBD1 covers 7 bases. The CDR3 length is 17 residues. Germline assignment: CDR1 LNHDA and CDR2 SQIVND (reference sequence). J was trimmed by 0 bases and V by 4 bases; bases with no gene match: 11. The CDR3 is CASSTGTVRLMNTEAFF. The CDR3, as DNA: TGTGCCAGTAGTACCGGGACAGTCCGGCTTATGAACACTGAAGCTTTCTTT. Combining the CDR3 with reference TRBV19 and TRBJ1-1 gives the whole variable domain DGGITQSPKYLFRKEGQNVTLSCEQNLNHDAMYWYRQDPGQGLRLIYYSQIVNDFQKGDIAEGYSVSREKKESFPLTVTSAQKNPTAFYLCASSTGTVRLMNTEAFFGQGTRLTVV.

The chain combines TRBV27 with TRBJ2-3; TRBD2 agrees at 13 bases. The CDR3 runs to 20 residues. Germline CDR1 is MNHEY and CDR2 is SMNVEV (reference sequence). With V trimmed by 5 bases and J by 8 bases, 22 bases remained unmatched. The CDR3 reads CASSRKTSGGIGAGNLTQYF. DNA for the CDR3: TGTGCCAGCAGTAGAAAGACTAGCGGGGGGATCGGCGCGGGGAACCTTACGCAGTATTTT.

As for this clone: One end of the junction fails to match germline, which may point to a read error. J is TRBJ1-1 and V is TRBV7-7, with a possible D match to TRBD1 (5 bases). The CDR3 has 13 residues. Germline V gives CDR1 SSHAT, CDR2 FNYEAQ (reference sequence). The CDR3, as DNA: TGTGCTAGCAGCTTAGACAGAAACACTGAAGCTTTCTTT. It translates to CASSLDRNTEAFF.

The chain joins TRBV19 to TRBJ2-3, with 9 bases identical to TRBD1. V lost 6 bases to trimming and J lost 6 bases; unmatched junction nucleotides: 7. Germline lookup yields CDR1 LNHDA and CDR2 SQIVND (reference sequence). The CDR3 has 14 amino acids. The CDR3 DNA reads TGTGCCAGTAGGAAACAGGGGGCGATGGATACGCAGTATTTT. It codes for CASRKQGAMDTQYF.

CDR3 nucleotides: TGTGCCAGCAGCCAGGGGCAGGGTTGGGAGACCCAGTACTTC. Its translation is CASSQGQGWETQYF. The rearrangement joins TRBV7-8 to TRBJ2-5; a possible D gene is TRBD1 (6 bases). The CDR3 has 14 residues. Germline V gives CDR1 SGHVS, CDR2 FQNEAQ. Between the trimmed V and J ends, which lost 5 bases and 5 bases, there was a span of 15 bases.

This clone came up once. This sequence joins TRBV5-1 and TRBJ1-1; D is undetermined. The germline CDR1 and CDR2 sequences are SGHRS and YFSETQ. The germline V and J ends were trimmed by 0 bases and 4 bases, with 7 bases remaining between them. This CDR3 spans 13 amino acids. The CDR3 protein is CASSLELITEAFF. CDR3 coding DNA: TGCGCCAGCAGCTTGGAACTTATCACTGAAGCTTTCTTT.

The rearrangement uses TRBV5-5 and TRBJ2-3, with no clear D. This CDR3 is built from 13 residues. V gave up 0 bases and J gave up 5 bases, with 7 bases separating them. Germline V gene data show CDR1 as SGHKS and CDR2 as YYEKEE (reference sequence). CDR3 coding DNA: TGTGCCAGCAGCTTGGCCAACAGAGATACGCAGTATTTT. Amino acids: CASSLANRDTQYF.

This chain uses TRBV6-1 with TRBJ1-5; D gene uncertain. V was pared by 7 bases and J by 2 bases, with 12 bases between. Germline V gives CDR1 MNHNS, CDR2 SASEGT. The CDR3 loop spans 14 amino acids. The CDR3, as DNA: TGTGCCAGCATAGTGCGGGGTGGCAATCAGCCCCAGCATTTT. As protein: CASIVRGGNQPQHF.

This clone was seen once. The V gene is TRBV9, the J gene TRBJ1-2; a possible D gene is TRBD1 (6 bases). Germline V gives CDR1 SGDLS, CDR2 YYNGEE. The CDR3 extends over 16 amino acids. Deletions cut 3 bases from V and 0 bases from J, with 15 bases between. This CDR3 is CASSETGTPSNYGYTF. Here the CDR3 DNA reads TGTGCCAGCAGCGAAACCGGGACACCTTCTAACTATGGCTACACCTTC.